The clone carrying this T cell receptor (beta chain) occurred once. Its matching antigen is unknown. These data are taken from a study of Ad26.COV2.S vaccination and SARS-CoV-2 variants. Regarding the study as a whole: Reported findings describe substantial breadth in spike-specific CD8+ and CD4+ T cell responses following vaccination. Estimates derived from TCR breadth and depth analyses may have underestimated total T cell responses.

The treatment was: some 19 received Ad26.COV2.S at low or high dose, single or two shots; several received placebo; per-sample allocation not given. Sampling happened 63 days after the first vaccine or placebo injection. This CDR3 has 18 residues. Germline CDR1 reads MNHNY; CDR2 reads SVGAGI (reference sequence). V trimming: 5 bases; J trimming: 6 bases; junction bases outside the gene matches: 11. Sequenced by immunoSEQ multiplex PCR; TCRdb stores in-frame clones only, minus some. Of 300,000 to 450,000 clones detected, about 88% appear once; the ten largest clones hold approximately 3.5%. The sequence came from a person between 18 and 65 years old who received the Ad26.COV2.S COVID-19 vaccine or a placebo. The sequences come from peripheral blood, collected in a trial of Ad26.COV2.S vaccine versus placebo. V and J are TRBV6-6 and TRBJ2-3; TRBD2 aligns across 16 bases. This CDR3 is CASSPLGTSGGALDTQYF. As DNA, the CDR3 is TGTGCCAGCAGTCCCCTCGGGACTAGCGGGGGGGCTTTGGATACGCAGTATTTT.